A selection of T cell receptor beta chains follows, all from one sample in a study of T cells in Graves' hyperthyroidism and ophthalmopathy. A single record per CDR3 protein comes from TCRdb applying MiXCR to the multiplex PCR reads. This table has about 290,000 distinct CDR3 sequences, approximately 18% appearing once. Sequenced sample: blood. The source of these receptors is a man aged 45-65 years with Graves' ophthalmopathy. Each CDR3 is given without its conserved first and last residue. A D gene is named only where the DNA matches it firmly.

V gene,D gene,J gene,CDR3 protein
TRBV6-6,-,TRBJ1-1,ASSYGRGWNTEAF
TRBV5-1,TRBD2,TRBJ2-1,ASSPGLAGGASYNEQF
TRBV2,-,TRBJ1-2,ASSENQGWGFYGYT
TRBV7-9,TRBD2,TRBJ2-3,ASSHTGGGSADTQY
TRBV20-1,-,TRBJ2-5,SAARGSKETQY
TRBV12-3/TRBV12-4,-,TRBJ2-7,ASTQTSTLTSEQY
TRBV18,-,TRBJ2-7,ASSPLLGGSYEQY
TRBV29-1,-,TRBJ2-7,SVVEMFDSYEQY
TRBV6-1,TRBD1,TRBJ2-5,ANGDRGRGETQY
TRBV13,-,TRBJ2-1,ASTLPSDRPYNEQF
TRBV28,-,TRBJ1-4,ASSSYREDKKLF
TRBV9,-,TRBJ2-7,ASSVDSGSPAYYEQY
TRBV9,-,TRBJ2-7,ASSDRMGEQY
TRBV27,TRBD2,TRBJ2-3,ASSLSASGRPTTQY
TRBV5-1,-,TRBJ1-6,ASSLDGGETPLH
TRBV4-1,TRBD2,TRBJ2-1,ASSQVGGARF
TRBV5-1,-,TRBJ1-2,ASSSTGSGTGYT
TRBV3-1,-,TRBJ2-1,ASSHPGLRSNEQF
TRBV24-1,-,TRBJ2-7,ATSDLHAYEQY
TRBV12-3/TRBV12-4,TRBD1,TRBJ1-2,ASSQDRGLGGYT
TRBV12-3/TRBV12-4,TRBD2,TRBJ2-3,ASSQRLAGATDTQY
TRBV30,-,TRBJ1-2,AWTPGVTGGYT
TRBV14,TRBD1,TRBJ1-2,ASSLRGTGGFGYT
TRBV6-1,-,TRBJ2-3,ASSEVGDTQY
TRBV30,-,TRBJ1-1,AWSVYGNTEAF
TRBV20-1,TRBD1,TRBJ1-5,SSTTAGPGQGNQPQH
TRBV20-1,TRBD2,TRBJ2-2,SAGDQLAGNTGELF
TRBV29-1,TRBD2,TRBJ2-1,SVPREGGGEQF
TRBV2,-,TRBJ1-5,ASSEARTANQPQH
TRBV15,-,TRBJ2-7,ATGTGSSYEQY
TRBV6-2/TRBV6-3,TRBD2,TRBJ2-1,ASSYTSGRSSYNEQF
TRBV5-1,-,TRBJ2-7,ASSLDGTHKNYEQY
TRBV4-1,-,TRBJ2-2,ASSQTDGATGELF
TRBV13,-,TRBJ1-2,ASSFGGDYGYT
TRBV28,-,TRBJ2-7,ASQLGGYEQY
TRBV7-9,TRBD1,TRBJ1-2,ASSTTGTGLYGYT
TRBV29-1,-,TRBJ2-3,SVEEPGRVPDTQY
TRBV2,-,TRBJ1-5,ARAAGSGQPQH
TRBV2,-,TRBJ2-2,ASKRGFNTGELF
TRBV20-1,-,TRBJ1-5,SARNGQTNQPQH
TRBV6-5,-,TRBJ2-2,ASSYSLANTGELF
TRBV3-1,TRBD2,TRBJ2-7,ASSRGGAGVGYEQY
TRBV19,TRBD1,TRBJ2-1,ASSFTTGVSEQF
TRBV20-1,-,TRBJ1-5,SAMRGAYSNQPQH
TRBV19,-,TRBJ1-2,ASSIAWGQRQFYGYT
TRBV7-8,TRBD2,TRBJ2-1,ASSKEAGALSDEQF
TRBV7-9,-,TRBJ2-5,ASSLAWTAQETQY
TRBV20-1,-,TRBJ2-7,SARESGRLTYEQY
TRBV5-8,-,TRBJ2-4,ASSLGRKNIQY
TRBV7-8,TRBD1,TRBJ1-2,ASSSGQGQNGYT
TRBV11-2,-,TRBJ1-1,ASSQLGTITEAF
TRBV7-2,-,TRBJ2-1,ASRASGGREQF
TRBV6-2/TRBV6-3,TRBD1,TRBJ2-3,ASSYPLRQGKTDTQY
TRBV20-1,TRBD2,TRBJ2-3,SEKAGEEDTQY
TRBV20-1,-,TRBJ2-3,SARSDPSSTDTQY
TRBV15,-,TRBJ1-1,ATSRDLFTNTEAF
TRBV30,TRBD1,TRBJ1-4,AWSFSGTGFEKLF
TRBV5-1,-,TRBJ1-2,ASSLGGTANYGYT
TRBV5-1,-,TRBJ1-2,ASSLDSNYGYT